Below are 8 T cell receptor beta chains sequenced from a single sample in a study of T-cell memory formation after mild COVID-19 (dated by TCRdb to about 2021). Library method: 5' RACE. This sample was sequenced with an Illumina NovaSeq 6000. The raw public reads went through TCRdb reprocessing: fastp at Q25, MiXCR clone calling, in-frame beta chains kept. Entries are consolidated by CDR3 protein sequence, retaining the most common genes and DNA. Here the sample has hundreds of thousands of distinct CDR3 sequences; over 15% occur a single time. The biggest ten clones account for around 12% of the sample. Source material: PBMCs or a T cell subset sorted from them (not recorded which). The origin of the receptors is an adult woman who had mild COVID-19 (a few samples of this study predate the infection). The sample titles of this study are shuffled in the database, so cell type and time point are left out; the donor was told from shared clones.

The chain employs TRBV6-2 or TRBV6-3 and TRBJ2-1, with 11 bases fitting TRBD2. There are 17 residues in the CDR3. The V gene's germline CDR1 is MNHEY and CDR2 SVGEGT. Trimming at V came to 8 bases and at J to 4 bases, leaving 13 bases not matched to a gene. The CDR3 sequence: CASQLAGGRFGYNEQFF. The DNA for the CDR3 is TGTGCCAGCCAGCTAGCGGGAGGCAGGTTTGGGTACAATGAGCAGTTCTTC.

The DNA for the CDR3 is TGTGCCAGCTCACCCGGGACAGGGGTAGGGAATGGAGCTTTCTTT. It codes for CASSPGTGVGNGAFF. This rearrangement joins TRBV18 to TRBJ1-1, with 10 bases fitting TRBD1. The germline CDR1 and CDR2 sequences are KGHSH and LQKENI. The junction had 11 bases not matched to a gene; V was cut back by 3 bases and J by 10 bases. This CDR3 is built from 15 residues. Supplemented by reference TRBV18 and TRBJ1-1, the full variable domain reads NAGVMQNPRHLVRRRGQEARLRCSPMKGHSHVYWYRQLPEEGLKFMVYLQKENIIDESGMPKERFSAEFPKEGPSILRIQQVVRGDSAAYFCASSPGTGVGNGAFFGQGTRLTVV.

This clonotype occurred a few times. The chain combines TRBV24-1 with TRBJ2-7, with 10 nucleotides matching TRBD1. There are 16 residues in the CDR3. Looked up from germline, CDR1 is KGHDR and CDR2 is SFDVKD. The V and J ends lost 2 bases and 6 bases, in that order; junction bases with no gene match: 9. For the CDR3, the DNA is TGTGCCACCAGTGATTCCAGACAGGGGGCTCTCGGCGAGCAGTACTTC. Translation: CATSDSRQGALGEQYF.

The V call is TRBV4-3, the J call TRBJ2-5, with TRBD2 identical over 8 bases. Germline V lookup: CDR1 LGHNA, CDR2 YSLEER. CDR3 length equals 15 residues. V was clipped by 2 bases and J by 2 bases; unmatched bases: 4. DNA for the CDR3: TGCGCCAGCAGCCAACTCACTAGCGGTCAAGAGACCCAGTACTTC. This translates into CASSQLTSGQETQYF.

This clonotype was seen only a few times. The chain combines TRBV3-1 with TRBJ1-3; D unresolved. Trimming shortened V by 1 base and J by 4 bases, and 8 bases separated the two germline ends. The CDR3 has 14 amino acids. Germline assignment: CDR1 LGHDT and CDR2 YNNKEL (reference sequence). CDR3 sequence reads: CASSQGTVGNTIYF. CDR3 nucleotide sequence: TGTGCCAGCAGCCAAGGGACGGTCGGAAACACCATATATTTT.

This clonotype came up many times. This chain uses TRBV5-1 with TRBJ2-2; D perhaps matches TRBD1 (6 bases). V shed 3 bases and J shed 2 bases, with 8 bases lying between them. CDR1 and CDR2 from the germline V gene are SGHRS and YFSETQ. The CDR3 spans 14 residues. The CDR3 here is CASSSGTNTGELFF. CDR3 in DNA: TGCGCCAGCAGCTCCGGGACAAACACCGGGGAGCTGTTTTTT.

There are many counts of this clonotype. CDR3 sequence (DNA): TGCGCCAGCAGCTTGGGGACAGGGAGGAACTCCTACAATGAGCAGTTCTTC. Amino acid sequence: CASSLGTGRNSYNEQFF. The chain couples TRBV5-1 to TRBJ2-1, with 8 bases lining up with TRBD1. The CDR3 consists of 17 residues. V lost 0 bases and J lost 0; bases outside the gene matches: 5. Germline V gene data show CDR1 as SGHRS and CDR2 as YFSETQ.

The chain is built from TRBV29-1 and TRBJ2-7, with TRBD2 identical over 7 bases. In germline, CDR1 is SQVTM, CDR2 ANQGSEA. V shed 4 bases and J 3 bases; nucleotides not matched to a gene: 3. The CDR3 has 12 residues. The CDR3 DNA reads TGCAGCGTTGGGGGACTAAACTACGAGCAGTACTTC. Protein: CSVGGLNYEQYF.